The rows below give T cell receptor beta chains drawn from one sample of a study of T-cell reconstitution after alpha-beta-depleted transplantation in children. TCRdb used MiXCR to reprocess the PCR reads, holding one entry per CDR3 protein. The sample has around 420,000 distinct CDR3 sequences, 15% to 20% seen once. Source: PBMCs, mostly from graft donor cells, taken 360 days after TCRalphabeta/CD19-depleted stem cell transplant. These receptors originate from a boy under three years old who had a stem cell transplant for Wiskott-Aldrich syndrome, so the T cells may come from the graft donor. Both conserved end residues are part of each CDR3. The order of the fields is J gene, clone size, V gene, D gene, CDR3 DNA, CDR3 protein. D genes are given only for firm matches. The size of a clone is reported for some rows only, either as once, few or many, or as a class for expanded clones.

>TRBJ1-3|few|TRBV6-1|-
TGTGCCAGCAGGATGCAGGGTACTGGAAACACCATATATTTT
CASRMQGTGNTIYF
>TRBJ2-7|-|TRBV20-1|TRBD2
TGCAGTGCTAGCTCCGGACTAGGCAACTTCGACGAGCAGTACTTC
CSASSGLGNFDEQYF
>TRBJ2-7|-|TRBV12-3/TRBV12-4|TRBD1
TGTGCCAGCAGCGGGACAGGACTCGGGCCCTACGAGCAGTACTTC
CASSGTGLGPYEQYF
>TRBJ1-2|-|TRBV3-1|-
TGTGCCAGCAGCCAAGATGTCACCCTCTATGGCTACACCTTC
CASSQDVTLYGYTF
>TRBJ2-3|few|TRBV19|-
TGTGCCAGTATGAGGGACCGCGGCGATACGCAGTATTTT
CASMRDRGDTQYF
>TRBJ2-3|-|TRBV6-1|-
TGTGCCAGCAGGATAACGAGCACAGATACGCAGTATTTT
CASRITSTDTQYF
>TRBJ2-5|-|TRBV9|-
TGTGCCAGCAGCGTAGGACAGGGACTGGGGGAGACCCAGTACTTC
CASSVGQGLGETQYF
>TRBJ2-3|-|TRBV5-1|TRBD2
TGCGCCAGTCCCAACCGGGGGGGCACAGATACGCAGTATTTT
CASPNRGGTDTQYF
>TRBJ2-3|few|TRBV9|TRBD2
TGTGCCAGCAGCCCCGGGGGGAGAACAGATACGCAGTATTTT
CASSPGGRTDTQYF
>TRBJ2-5|many|TRBV4-1|TRBD1
TGCGCCAGCAGCCAGACAGGGGGGACACAAGAGACCCAGTACTTC
CASSQTGGTQETQYF
>TRBJ2-1|-|TRBV5-1|-
TGCGCCAGCAGCGGGGGGGCGACCCTATACAATGAGCAGTTCTTC
CASSGGATLYNEQFF
>TRBJ2-1|few|TRBV4-3|-
TGCGCCAGCAGCCAAAGCTTAAGGGGGAAGCAGTTCTTC
CASSQSLRGKQFF
>TRBJ1-2|few|TRBV5-6|TRBD1
TGTGCCAGCAGCTCACAGGGGTATGGCTACACCTTC
CASSSQGYGYTF
>TRBJ2-1|few|TRBV29-1|-
TGCAGCGTTGCCACCTACAATGAGCAGTTCTTC
CSVATYNEQFF
>TRBJ1-6|-|TRBV20-1|-
TGCAGTGCTGTCACAGGGACCAGCTCCTATAATTCACCCCTCCACTTT
CSAVTGTSSYNSPLHF
>TRBJ2-1|many|TRBV27|-
TGTGCCAGCAGTTTATTCGGGAGAAATGAGCAGTTCTTC
CASSLFGRNEQFF
>TRBJ2-1|-|TRBV5-6|-
TGTGCCAGCAGCCTGTTGGACTCCAATAACGTGGAGCAGTTCTTC
CASSLLDSNNVEQFF
>TRBJ2-3|-|TRBV5-1|-
TGCGCCAGCAGCTTAATCAGGGGCCCCACAGATACGCAGTATTTT
CASSLIRGPTDTQYF
>TRBJ1-6|few|TRBV7-2|-
TGTGCCAGCAGCTTAAACCCTTACAGGGACGGTTCACCCCTCCACTTT
CASSLNPYRDGSPLHF
>TRBJ2-5|few|TRBV9|TRBD2
TGTGCCAGCAGCGTACTAGCGGTTCAAGAGACCCAGTACTTC
CASSVLAVQETQYF
>TRBJ2-1|many|TRBV24-1|TRBD2
TGTGCCACCAGTGACCCTAGACTAGCGGCCAACAATGAGCAGTTCTTC
CATSDPRLAANNEQFF
>TRBJ2-3|few|TRBV12-3/TRBV12-4|-
TGTGCCAGCTCCCCCGGACAGCATAAACCCACAGATACGCAGTATTTT
CASSPGQHKPTDTQYF
>TRBJ2-1|few|TRBV24-1|TRBD1
TGTGCCACCAGTGATCCCGGGACAGGGAACAATGAGCAGTTCTTC
CATSDPGTGNNEQFF
>TRBJ2-2|-|TRBV7-9|-
TGTGCCAGCAGCTTAGGACTAGAAAGCGTCACCGGGGAGCTGTTTTTT
CASSLGLESVTGELFF
>TRBJ1-2|few|TRBV12-3/TRBV12-4|-
TGTGCCAGTAAATCACCTCACTTCTATGGCTACACCTTC
CASKSPHFYGYTF
>TRBJ1-1|many|TRBV27|-
TGTGCCAGCAGTTTTAGGGTGAACACTGAAGCTTTCTTT
CASSFRVNTEAFF
>TRBJ2-1|many|TRBV25-1|-
TGTGCCAGCAGCGCGATGGTAGGCAAACCCACCTACAATGAGCAGTTCTTC
CASSAMVGKPTYNEQFF
>TRBJ2-7|-|TRBV2|-
TGTGCCAGCAGTGATCAGGGACCGGGGGAGCAGTACTTC
CASSDQGPGEQYF
>TRBJ1-1|few|TRBV12-3/TRBV12-4|-
TGTGCCAGCAGTCCCTCCGACACGAACACTGAAGCTTTCTTT
CASSPSDTNTEAFF
>TRBJ1-5|-|TRBV7-8|-
TGTGCCAGCAGCCCCTGGGAGGGCTCGAGTCAGCCCCAGCATTTT
CASSPWEGSSQPQHF
>TRBJ2-7|once|TRBV5-1|TRBD1
TGCGCCAGCAGCCCCAGGACAGGGGTAGGATACGAGCAGTACTTC
CASSPRTGVGYEQYF
>TRBJ2-1|few|TRBV6-2/TRBV6-3|-
TGTGCCAGCAGTTACGGACGCTGGGTGCTCGGGACATCATACAATGAGCAGTTCTTC
CASSYGRWVLGTSYNEQFF
>TRBJ1-2|few|TRBV7-6|TRBD1
TGTGCCAGCAGCTCACCGGGACAGGGACCTAACTATGGCTACACCTTC
CASSSPGQGPNYGYTF